The rows below give T cell receptor beta chains drawn from one sample of a study of cytomegalovirus exposure and HLA in healthy donors. Repertoires were generated with immunoSEQ multiplex PCR, while TCRdb's copy carries only in-frame clones and drops some. The sample records around 150,000 clones, 80% to 90% being singletons. Sequencing input: PBMCs. The receptor source for this set is a woman aged 18 to 35 in good health and CMV-seronegative. The CDR3 runs from the conserved cysteine through the conserved F or W. The order of the fields is J gene, D gene, clone size, V gene, CDR3 protein, CDR3 DNA. A D gene is named only where the DNA matches it firmly. Clone size, where shown, is once, few, many, or a class for clones that have expanded.

J gene: TRBJ1-2; D gene: TRBD1; clone size: NA; V gene: TRBV6-1; CDR3 protein: CASNPGQLSYGYTF; CDR3 DNA: TGTGCCAGCAACCCGGGACAGTTATCCTATGGCTACACCTTC
J gene: TRBJ2-3; D gene: NA; clone size: once; V gene: TRBV7-9; CDR3 protein: CASSSRPLGDTQYF; CDR3 DNA: TGTGCCAGCAGCTCCCGACCACTAGGGGATACGCAGTATTTT
J gene: TRBJ2-5; D gene: NA; clone size: NA; V gene: TRBV9; CDR3 protein: CASSVSFAGNQETQYF; CDR3 DNA: TGTGCCAGCAGCGTAAGCTTCGCGGGGAACCAAGAGACCCAGTACTTC
J gene: TRBJ1-2; D gene: TRBD1; clone size: NA; V gene: TRBV6-1; CDR3 protein: CASGQGTNYGYTF; CDR3 DNA: TGTGCCAGCGGACAGGGGACGAACTATGGCTACACCTTC
J gene: TRBJ2-5; D gene: NA; clone size: once; V gene: TRBV30; CDR3 protein: CAWSRLLTSRTQETQYF; CDR3 DNA: TGTGCCTGGAGTCGACTACTTACTAGCAGGACACAAGAGACCCAGTACTTC
J gene: TRBJ2-7; D gene: NA; clone size: NA; V gene: TRBV5-1; CDR3 protein: CASSFSQGFSEEQYF; CDR3 DNA: TGCGCCAGCAGCTTCAGCCAGGGCTTTTCTGAAGAGCAGTACTTC
J gene: TRBJ2-7; D gene: TRBD1; clone size: few; V gene: TRBV4-1; CDR3 protein: CASSQDWTGSGEQYF; CDR3 DNA: TGCGCCAGCAGCCAAGATTGGACAGGGTCTGGCGAGCAGTACTTC
J gene: TRBJ2-7; D gene: NA; clone size: NA; V gene: TRBV7-2; CDR3 protein: CASSAPQTAYEQYF; CDR3 DNA: TGTGCCAGCAGCGCCCCCCAGACAGCCTACGAGCAGTACTTC
J gene: TRBJ1-6; D gene: TRBD1; clone size: NA; V gene: TRBV28; CDR3 protein: CATGTGVSPLHF; CDR3 DNA: TGTGCCACCGGGACAGGGGTTTCACCCCTCCACTTT
J gene: TRBJ1-1; D gene: TRBD1; clone size: NA; V gene: TRBV7-2; CDR3 protein: CASSLGQMNTEAFF; CDR3 DNA: TGTGCCAGCAGCCTGGGACAGATGAACACTGAAGCTTTCTTT
J gene: TRBJ2-1; D gene: TRBD2; clone size: NA; V gene: TRBV18; CDR3 protein: CASSRTSDYEQFF; CDR3 DNA: TGTGCCAGCTCACGGACTAGCGACTATGAGCAGTTCTTC
J gene: TRBJ2-7; D gene: NA; clone size: NA; V gene: TRBV6-6; CDR3 protein: CASSYETGSYEQYF; CDR3 DNA: TGTGCCAGCAGTTACGAAACAGGTTCCTACGAGCAGTACTTC
J gene: TRBJ1-6; D gene: TRBD1; clone size: NA; V gene: TRBV7-9; CDR3 protein: CASSWGTGVQSPLHF; CDR3 DNA: TGTGCCAGCAGCTGGGGGACAGGAGTACAATCACCCCTCCACTTT
J gene: TRBJ2-2; D gene: TRBD2; clone size: NA; V gene: TRBV2; CDR3 protein: CASSEMAGGGTGELFF; CDR3 DNA: TGTGCCAGCAGTGAGATGGCGGGGGGCGGCACCGGGGAGCTGTTTTTT
J gene: TRBJ2-6; D gene: NA; clone size: NA; V gene: TRBV7-9; CDR3 protein: CASSLSIDYSGANVLTF; CDR3 DNA: TGTGCCAGCAGCTTATCAATAGATTACTCTGGGGCCAACGTCCTGACTTTC
J gene: TRBJ2-5; D gene: NA; clone size: NA; V gene: TRBV5-1; CDR3 protein: CASREGQRTFKQETQYF; CDR3 DNA: TGCGCCAGCAGGGAGGGACAGCGGACTTTCAAACAAGAGACCCAGTACTTC
J gene: TRBJ2-1; D gene: TRBD2; clone size: NA; V gene: TRBV11-2; CDR3 protein: CASSLLAGVYNEQFF; CDR3 DNA: TGTGCCAGCAGCTTACTAGCGGGGGTGTACAATGAGCAGTTCTTC
J gene: TRBJ2-3; D gene: NA; clone size: NA; V gene: TRBV4-1; CDR3 protein: CASSSLSQRRHTDTQYF; CDR3 DNA: TGCGCCAGCAGCTCCCTGTCCCAGCGGAGACACACAGATACGCAGTATTTT